This TCR beta chain was profiled in a study of shared clonotypes between healthy human individuals. The study's findings and limits: Few donors restricted represented genetic and exposure-history diversity.

The assay was immunoSEQ multiplex PCR, and TCRdb's table has in-frame clones only and misses some. The sample consists of approximately 2.5 million clones, about 92% of them appearing once. Comments on this clone: The antigen is not known.

The material sequenced was naive CD4+ T cells sorted from blood. The subset was: CD45RA+ positively selected. This TCR derives from a man between 18 and 35 years old in good health.

The CDR3 loop is CASSGIEGSSYEQYF. The CDR3 DNA sequence: TGCGCCAGCAGCGGTATAGAGGGGAGCTCCTACGAGCAGTACTTC. The gene calls are TRBV5-1 and TRBJ2-7, with D perhaps matching TRBD1 or TRBD2 (5 bases each). With 4 bases removed from V and 0 bases from J, the gap between germline ends came to 14 bases. Germline V gene lookup returns CDR1 SGHRS and CDR2 YFSETQ. The CDR3 is 15 amino acids.